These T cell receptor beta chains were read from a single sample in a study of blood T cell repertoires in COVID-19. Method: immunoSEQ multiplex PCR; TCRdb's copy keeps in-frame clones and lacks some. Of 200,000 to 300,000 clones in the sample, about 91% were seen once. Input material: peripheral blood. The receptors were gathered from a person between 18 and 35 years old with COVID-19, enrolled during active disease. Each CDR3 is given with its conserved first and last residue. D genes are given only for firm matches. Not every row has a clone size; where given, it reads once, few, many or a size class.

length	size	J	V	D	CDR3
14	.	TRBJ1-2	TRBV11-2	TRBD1	CASSLGTGVYGYTF
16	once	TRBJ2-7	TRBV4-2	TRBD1	CASSHPLGQEGYEQYF
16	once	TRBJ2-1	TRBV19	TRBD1	CASSRGWDRQYNEQFF
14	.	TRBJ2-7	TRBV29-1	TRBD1	CSVERAGGGYEQYF
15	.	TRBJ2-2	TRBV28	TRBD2	CASSLSQGGAGELFF
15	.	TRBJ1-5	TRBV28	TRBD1	CASSLGDRGNQPQHF
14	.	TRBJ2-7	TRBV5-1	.	CASSFSGNDYEQYF
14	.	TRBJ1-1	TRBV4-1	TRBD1	CASSQPDRGTEAFF
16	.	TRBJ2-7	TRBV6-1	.	CASSERLGGGRYEQYF
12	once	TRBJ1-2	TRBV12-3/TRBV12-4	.	CASSFVGNGYTF
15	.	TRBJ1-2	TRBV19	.	CASSIGMGLNYGYTF
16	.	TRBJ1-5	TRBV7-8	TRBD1	CASSLKGQGFGQPQHF
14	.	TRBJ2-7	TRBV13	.	CASSAPLVPNEQYF
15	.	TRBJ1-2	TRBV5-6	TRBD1	CASSFGTGANYGYTF
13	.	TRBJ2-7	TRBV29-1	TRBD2	CSVFSGPSYEQYF
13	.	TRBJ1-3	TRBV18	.	CASSPRIGNTIYF
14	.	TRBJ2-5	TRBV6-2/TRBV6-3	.	CASSKQTRAETQYF
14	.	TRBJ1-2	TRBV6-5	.	CASSRSRDSHGYTF